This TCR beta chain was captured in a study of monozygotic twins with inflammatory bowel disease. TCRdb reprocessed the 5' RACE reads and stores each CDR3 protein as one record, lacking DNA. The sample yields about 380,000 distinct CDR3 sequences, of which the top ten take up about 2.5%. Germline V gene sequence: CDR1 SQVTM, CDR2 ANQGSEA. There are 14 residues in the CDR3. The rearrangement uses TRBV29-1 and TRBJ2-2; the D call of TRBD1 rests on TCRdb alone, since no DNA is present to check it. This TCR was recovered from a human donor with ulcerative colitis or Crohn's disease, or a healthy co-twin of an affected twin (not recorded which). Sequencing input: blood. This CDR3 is CSVAQGVGGGELFF.